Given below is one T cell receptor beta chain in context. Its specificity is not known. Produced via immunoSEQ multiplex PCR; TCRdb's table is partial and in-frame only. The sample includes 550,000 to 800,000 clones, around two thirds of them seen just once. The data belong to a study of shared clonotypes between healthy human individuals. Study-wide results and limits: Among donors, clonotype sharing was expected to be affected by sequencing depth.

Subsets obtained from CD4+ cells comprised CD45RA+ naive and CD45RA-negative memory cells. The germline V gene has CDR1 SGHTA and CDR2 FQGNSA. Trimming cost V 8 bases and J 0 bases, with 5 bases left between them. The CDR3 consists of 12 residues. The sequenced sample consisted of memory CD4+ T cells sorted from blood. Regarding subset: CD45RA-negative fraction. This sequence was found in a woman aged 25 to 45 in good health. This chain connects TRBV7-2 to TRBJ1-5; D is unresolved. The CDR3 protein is CASANSNQPQHF. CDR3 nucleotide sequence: TGTGCCAGCGCGAATAGCAATCAGCCCCAGCATTTT. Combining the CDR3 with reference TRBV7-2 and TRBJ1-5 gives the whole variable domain GAGVSQSPSNKVTEKGKDVELRCDPISGHTALYWYRQSLGQGLEFLIYFQGNSAPDKSGLPSDRFSAERTGGSVSTLTIQRTQQEDSAVYLCASANSNQPQHFGDGTRLSIL.